Listed here are 28 T cell receptor beta chains from one sample, sequenced in a study of T and B cells in COVID-19 patients. Blood genomic DNA input for TRB amplification was about 240-550 ng. BIOMED2 TRB-A/B primer pools were used in multiplex TRB PCR. TCRdb analysed the multiplex PCR reads with MiXCR anew, one entry per CDR3 protein. The sample contains under 20,000 distinct CDR3 sequences, around 28% of which appear only once. The specimen sequenced was blood. Source of these receptors: a human donor who had recovered from COVID-19.

The chain joins TRBV30 to TRBJ2-3, with a tentative D call TRBD2 (6 bases). The CDR3 is 15 residues long. Germline V gene sequence: CDR1 GTSNPN, CDR2 SVGIG (reference sequence). The V end lost 0 bases, the J end lost 3 bases, and 13 bases lay between the germline ends. DNA of the CDR3: TGTGCCTGGAGTGTAGGAGCGGGCCTTACAGATACGCAGTATTTT. Encoded protein: CAWSVGAGLTDTQYF.

The V gene is TRBV5-1, the J gene TRBJ1-2, with D tentatively TRBD1 (6 bases). V was cut by 5 bases and J by 8 bases, with 22 bases left in between. CDR3 length: 15 amino acids. CDR1 is SGHRS, CDR2 YFSETQ, per germline. CDR3 sequence (DNA): TGCGCCAGCAGTGTAGGGGGTAGTGATTCCAGGGGCTACACCTTC. Protein: CASSVGGSDSRGYTF.

The genes are TRBV10-2 and TRBJ2-7; tentatively, D is TRBD1 (5 bases). V was cut by 1 base and J by 4 bases, with 11 bases left in between. Germline V gives CDR1 WSHSY, CDR2 SAAADI. The CDR3 length is 14 residues. CDR3 residues: CASSEFQGLYEQYV. The DNA for the CDR3 is TGCGCCAGCAGTGAGTTCCAGGGATTGTACGAGCAGTACGTC.

This clonotype is categorized as medium-sized. The chain couples TRBV6-5 to TRBJ2-2, with a weak D call TRBD2 (6 bases). In germline, CDR1 is MNHEY, CDR2 SVGAGI. The CDR3 runs to 13 residues. Trimming cost V 7 bases and J 5 bases, with 11 bases left between them. The CDR3 DNA is TGTGCCAGCATGGGGAGGTGGACCGGGGAGCTGTTTTTT. Translation gives CASMGRWTGELFF.

Only a few counts were recorded for this clonotype. The chain couples TRBV12-3 or TRBV12-4 to TRBJ1-6; D call uncertain. The CDR3 covers 15 residues. The V end was cut by 3 bases, the J end by 0 bases, with 6 bases between. Here the CDR3 reads CASSLASSYNSPLHF. The CDR3 nucleotides are TGTGCCAGCAGTTTGGCTAGCTCCTATAATTCACCCCTCCACTTT.

The genes are TRBV19 and TRBJ1-1, with TRBD1 as a possible D gene (6 bases). The germline V gene encodes CDR1 LNHDA and CDR2 SQIVND (reference sequence). The CDR3 has 15 amino acids. The V end lost 0 bases, the J end lost 2 bases, and 10 bases lay between the germline ends. CDR3 loop: CASSIDRGANTEAFF. In DNA form, the CDR3 reads TGTGCCAGTAGTATAGATCGGGGGGCCAACACTGAAGCTTTCTTT.

This clonotype was seen a few times. The chain employs TRBV18 and TRBJ2-5; D not certain. The CDR3 loop spans 12 amino acids. The V end was cut by 1 base, the J end by 2 bases, with 2 bases between. CDR1 and CDR2 from the germline V gene are KGHSH and LQKENI. CDR3 in DNA: TGTGCCAGCTCACCACAACAAGAGACCCAGTACTTC. This codes for CASSPQQETQYF. The whole variable domain, remainder taken from reference TRBV18 and TRBJ2-5, is NAGVMQNPRHLVRRRGQEARLRCSPMKGHSHVYWYRQLPEEGLKFMVYLQKENIIDESGMPKERFSAEFPKEGPSILRIQQVVRGDSAAYFCASSPQQETQYFGPGTRLLVL.

J is TRBJ2-1 and V is TRBV4-1; TRBD2 might be the D (5 bases). This CDR3 region has 18 residues. Germline V gene data show CDR1 as MGHRA and CDR2 as YSYEKL. The V end lost 4 bases, the J end lost 7 bases, and 26 bases lay between the germline ends. This CDR3 reads CASSPGLLTRRAFNEQFF. The CDR3 nucleotides read TGCGCCAGCAGCCCCGGACTCCTAACTAGAAGGGCTTTTAATGAGCAGTTCTTC.

This clonotype was seen ten or more times. CDR3 protein: CASTASGNTEAFF. CDR3 nucleotides: TGTGCCAGCACGGCTTCTGGGAACACTGAAGCTTTCTTT. The chain carries TRBV6-5 and TRBJ1-1; D unresolved. Trimming shortened V by 7 bases and J by 1 base, and 10 bases separated the two germline ends. Germline-derived CDR1 and CDR2 are MNHEY and SVGAGI. The CDR3 spans 13 residues.

This chain connects TRBV10-3 to TRBJ2-4, with TRBD1 matching 8 bases. There are 16 residues in the CDR3. V was clipped by 6 bases and J by 0 bases; unmatched bases: 7. Germline V gene data show CDR1 as ENHRY and CDR2 as SYGVKD. The CDR3 loop reads CAISEGQGEAKNIQYF. The CDR3 DNA reads TGTGCCATCAGCGAAGGACAGGGCGAAGCCAAAAACATTCAGTACTTC.

The V gene is TRBV27, the J gene TRBJ1-2; 7 bases fit TRBD1. CDR3 length equals 15 residues. The V and J ends lost 2 bases and 4 bases, in that order; junction bases with no gene match: 7. Germline V CDR1 and CDR2: MNHEY, SMNVEV (reference sequence). CDR3 protein: CASSLGGQVPYGYTF. The CDR3 nucleotides read TGTGCCAGCAGTTTAGGCGGACAGGTTCCCTATGGCTACACCTTC.

This clonotype was counted ten times or more. The V and J genes are TRBV6-5 and TRBJ2-2; 8 bases map to TRBD2. V was clipped by 5 bases and J by 8 bases; unmatched bases: 13. The V gene's germline CDR1 is MNHEY and CDR2 SVGAGI. CDR3 length: 16 amino acids. The CDR3 DNA reads as TGTGCCAGCAGTCGGAGAGCGGGAGTGGTGGTTGGGGAGCTGTTTTTT. Its translation: CASSRRAGVVVGELFF.

This clonotype is deemed medium-sized. The CDR3 DNA follows: TGTGCCAGCAGTGAGACTGGGCGGGTAGCAGATACGCAGTATTTT. It codes for CASSETGRVADTQYF. This rearrangement joins TRBV27 to TRBJ2-3; D possibly corresponds to TRBD2 (5 bases). Per germline, CDR1 MNHEY and CDR2 SMNVEV (reference sequence). This CDR3 comprises 15 residues. V was cut by 5 bases and J by 4 bases, with 16 bases left in between.

V gene TRBV10-3 combines with J gene TRBJ1-1; a weak D match, TRBD1 (5 bases). The CDR3 consists of 15 residues. CDR1 and CDR2 from the germline V gene are ENHRY and SYGVKD. The germline V and J ends were trimmed by 3 bases and 0 bases, with 11 bases remaining between them. CDR3 region: CAISESQGLNTEAFF. In DNA form, the CDR3 reads TGTGCCATCAGTGAATCGCAGGGTCTGAACACTGAAGCTTTCTTT.

The rearrangement joins TRBV19 to TRBJ1-1; weak D call: TRBD1 (6 bases). The CDR3 is 15 amino acids. Germline CDR1 LNHDA, CDR2 SQIVND (reference sequence). Trimming pared 1 base from V and 4 bases from J, leaving 13 bases between. The chain's CDR3 is CASSIGEGGGTEAFF. In nucleotides, the CDR3 is TGTGCCAGTAGTATAGGGGAGGGGGGGGGCACTGAAGCTTTCTTT.

The genes are TRBV21-1 and TRBJ1-2; the table's D call, TRBD1, was not checked against the DNA. TRBV21-1 is reported as a pseudogene. The CDR3 contains 14 residues. For the CDR3, the DNA is TGTGCCTCCCCGATTGACAGGGGCTTGCGTGGCTACACCTTC. Amino acid sequence: CASPIDRGLRGYTF.

This clonotype appeared a few times. This sequence joins TRBV18 and TRBJ1-4; D perhaps matches TRBD1 (5 bases). Germline CDR1 is KGHSH and CDR2 is LQKENI. V dropped 3 bases and J dropped 8 bases, with 13 bases sitting between them. The CDR3 sequence is 14 residues long. The DNA of the CDR3 is TGTGCCAGCTCACCCGGGACGGCGGACGAAAAACTGTTTTTT. Translating gives CASSPGTADEKLFF.

This clonotype rates as medium-sized (0.01 to 0.1%). This chain uses TRBV27 with TRBJ2-1; a weak D match, TRBD2 (5 bases). In germline, CDR1 is MNHEY, CDR2 SMNVEV (reference sequence). V was trimmed by 5 bases and J by 8 bases, leaving 10 bases between them. The CDR3 length is 12 residues. CDR3 residues: CASSLSGYEQFF. The CDR3 nucleotides read TGTGCCAGCAGTCTGTCGGGGTATGAGCAGTTCTTC.

This clonotype was detected many times. V and J are TRBV6-1 and TRBJ2-1; D is undetermined. CDR1 is MNHNS and CDR2 is SASEGT in the germline V gene. The CDR3 length is 11 residues. V lost 8 bases and J lost 12, with 14 bases in between. CDR3 in DNA: TGTGCCAGCTCGGATGGATGGGGGCAGTTCTTC. Its protein is CASSDGWGQFF.

The chain links TRBV5-6 to TRBJ2-7; no reliable D call. V was trimmed by 3 bases and J by 0 bases, leaving 10 bases between them. CDR3 length equals 14 residues. The germline gives CDR1 SGHDT, CDR2 YYEEEE. CDR3 sequence (DNA): TGTGCCAGCAGCTCTAGGATGGGCTCCTACGAGCAGTACTTC. It codes for CASSSRMGSYEQYF.

This rearrangement joins TRBV6-1 to TRBJ1-3; 10 nucleotides align to TRBD1. The V gene's germline CDR1 is MNHNS and CDR2 SASEGT. Germline trimming cut 6 bases from V and 0 bases from J; bases unmatched to any gene: 11. The CDR3 contains 18 residues. The CDR3 DNA reads TGTGCCAGCAGCCCCGACAGGGGGCTCGGAGGCTCTGGAAACACCATATATTTT. It specifies CASSPDRGLGGSGNTIYF.

By sample fraction, this clonotype is medium-sized. This chain joins TRBV29-1 and TRBJ2-7, with TRBD1 matching 11 bases. In germline, CDR1 is SQVTM, CDR2 ANQGSEA. Unmatched junction bases numbered 7, after V lost 5 bases and J lost 4 bases. The CDR3 is 14 amino acids. CDR3 in DNA: TGCAGCGTTCTCTCGGACAGGGGGCTTTACGAGCAGTACTTC. Encoded protein: CSVLSDRGLYEQYF.

The V gene is TRBV4-2, the J gene TRBJ2-1, with D unclear. V gave up 0 bases and J gave up 9 bases, with 3 bases separating them. This CDR3 has 11 residues. CDR1 LGHNA and CDR2 YNFKEQ come from the germline V gene. The CDR3 here is CASSQEGEQFF. The CDR3 DNA reads as TGTGCCAGCAGCCAAGAAGGTGAGCAGTTCTTC.

This clonotype was recorded at least ten times. The rearrangement links TRBV6-1 to TRBJ2-3; 8 positions agree with TRBD1. The CDR3 covers 13 residues. Looked up from germline, CDR1 is MNHNS and CDR2 is SASEGT. V shed 10 bases, J shed 2 bases, and the junction held 5 bases outside the gene matches. The DNA of the CDR3 is TGTGCCATTGAGGACAGGGCCACAGATACGCAGTATTTT. Protein: CAIEDRATDTQYF.

This clonotype was observed many times. Here the CDR3 DNA reads TGTGCCAGTAGGTATGAGGGTAGCAATCAGCCCCAGCATTTT. It specifies CASRYEGSNQPQHF. This sequence joins TRBV19 and TRBJ1-5; D remains unclear. The V end was cut by 6 bases, the J end by 0 bases, with 9 bases between. This CDR3 has 14 residues. Per germline, CDR1 LNHDA and CDR2 SQIVND (reference sequence).

The rearrangement links TRBV18 to TRBJ2-7; 11 nucleotides agree with TRBD1. CDR1 is KGHSH, CDR2 LQKENI, per germline. V dropped 4 bases and J dropped 2; count of bases not matched to a gene: 4. There are 15 residues in the CDR3. The CDR3 DNA reads TGTGCCAGCTCACTGGGACAGGGGGTACCCTACGAGCAGTACTTC. Translation gives CASSLGQGVPYEQYF.

J is TRBJ1-5 and V is TRBV20-1; D unresolved. Germline CDR1 is DFQATT and CDR2 is SNEGSKA (reference sequence). The CDR3 runs 12 residues. V shed 4 bases and J shed 7 bases, with 11 bases lying between them. CDR3 nucleotides: TGCAGTGCTAAAACGGATGTACAGCCCCAGCATTTT. This translates into CSAKTDVQPQHF.

This sequence joins TRBV27 and TRBJ1-6; D is perhaps TRBD1 (5 bases). V dropped 0 bases and J dropped 5 bases, with 8 bases sitting between them. Germline lookup yields CDR1 MNHEY and CDR2 SMNVEV (reference sequence). The CDR3 spans 15 residues. CDR3 residues: CASSLSSRDNSPLHF. The CDR3 DNA reads TGTGCCAGCAGTTTATCTTCCAGGGATAATTCACCCCTCCACTTT.